The clone carrying this T cell receptor beta chain occurred a few times. Its target is not known. This entry is derived from a study of shared clonotypes between healthy human individuals. The CDR3 contains 17 residues. Germline CDR1 is SGHTA and CDR2 is FQGNSA. V shed 1 base and J 6 bases; nucleotides not matched to a gene: 11. Replicate PCRs from sorted subsets contained approximately 200 ng DNA, which is some 32,000 T cell genomes. TCRdb keeps only in-frame clones here, not all; method: immunoSEQ multiplex PCR. The sample yields a few hundred thousand clones, 65% seen once. None of the donors, who were healthy HIV-negative adults, had recently had acute infections or vaccinations. The study's findings and limits: Generation of non-shared clonotypes was less probable than generation of clonotypes shared by all four donors.

The origin of this receptor is a man aged 25-40 years in good health. Sequenced material: memory CD4+ T cells sorted from blood. Documented subset: CD45RA-negative fraction. The chain joins TRBV7-2 to TRBJ2-2; 7 nucleotides match TRBD2. The CDR3 DNA sequence: TGTGCCAGCAGCTTAGTCGGGGGGAGTTCGCTTGCCGGGGAGCTGTTTTTT. Translated, it gives CASSLVGGSSLAGELFF.